These 10 T cell receptor beta chains originate from one sample sequenced in a study of control samples from healthy donors and cancer patients. Assay: immunoSEQ multiplex PCR; the TCRdb copy retains only in-frame clones and omits some. The data show about 88,000 clones, with approximately 95% seen just once and 8% to 9.5% held by the top ten. Sequences were obtained from blood. The source is a young man in good health.

The rearrangement joins TRBV19 to TRBJ1-4; 8 positions agree with TRBD1. The CDR3 covers 15 residues. The germline V gene encodes CDR1 LNHDA and CDR2 SQIVND (reference sequence). V lost 5 bases to trimming and J lost 5 bases; unmatched junction nucleotides: 7. CDR3 coding DNA: TGTGCCAGTAGTGACCAGGGGGCCGAGAATGAAAAACTGTTTTTT. It encodes CASSDQGAENEKLFF.

This rearrangement joins TRBV6-5 to TRBJ1-5; D is unresolved. CDR3 length: 10 residues. V dropped 10 bases and J dropped 9 bases, with 10 bases sitting between them. In germline, CDR1 is MNHEY, CDR2 SVGAGI. CDR3 residues: CATGPPPQHF. The DNA of the CDR3 is TGTGCCACCGGACCGCCGCCCCAGCATTTT.

The chain carries TRBV7-9 and TRBJ1-6, with 7 bases matching TRBD1. The germline CDR1 and CDR2 sequences are SEHNR and FQNEAQ (reference sequence). The CDR3 covers 14 residues. The ends lost 5 bases at V and 6 bases at J; junction bases unmatched: 4. Here the CDR3 DNA reads TGTGCCAGCAGCCCCGGGACAGTTAATTCACCCCTCCACTTT. This codes for CASSPGTVNSPLHF.

The chain joins TRBV6-2 or TRBV6-3 to TRBJ1-1, with D unclear. This CDR3 has 13 residues. V was shortened by 0 bases and J by 7 bases, with 9 bases between the two germline ends. The germline V gene encodes CDR1 MNHEY and CDR2 SVGEGT. In nucleotides, the CDR3 is TGTGCCAGCAGTTACTCGGGTCCAGTTGAAGCTTTCTTT. Translation: CASSYSGPVEAFF.

V and J are TRBV4-1 and TRBJ2-1; maybe TRBD2 (5 bases). The germline V gene encodes CDR1 MGHRA and CDR2 YSYEKL. This CDR3 region has 14 residues. Between the trimmed V and J ends, which lost 3 bases and 7 bases, there was a span of 13 bases. The CDR3 region is CASSQVAYVNEQFF. The CDR3 DNA follows: TGCGCCAGCAGCCAGGTAGCGTACGTTAATGAGCAGTTCTTC.

The chain joins TRBV3-1 (or the pseudogene TRBV3-2) to TRBJ2-3, with 9 bases lining up with TRBD2. The ends lost 0 bases at V and 2 bases at J; junction bases unmatched: 9. The CDR3 sequence is 18 residues long. The germline V gene has CDR1 LGHDT and CDR2 YNNKEL (reference sequence). CDR3 in DNA: TGTGCCAGCAGCCAAGATGGTATCGCGGGAGGGAACACAGATACGCAGTATTTT. Amino acids: CASSQDGIAGGNTDTQYF.

This chain uses TRBV5-4 with TRBJ1-2; D call uncertain. From germline, CDR1 is SGHNT and CDR2 YYREEE (reference sequence). Deletions cut 4 bases from V and 6 bases from J, with 10 bases between. CDR3 length: 12 amino acids. DNA for the CDR3: TGTGCCAGCAGCCGGGATCGGGATGGCTACACCTTC. Its protein is CASSRDRDGYTF.

The J gene is TRBJ2-7, the V gene TRBV14; 7 bases agree with TRBD2. Germline V lookup: CDR1 SGHDN, CDR2 FVKESK. Trimming cost V 3 bases and J 3 bases; bases outside gene matches: 8. The CDR3 runs to 15 residues. CDR3 sequence (DNA): TGTGCCAGCAGCCAGGACGGGGGGTACCACTACGAGCAGTACTTC. This encodes CASSQDGGYHYEQYF.

V usage is TRBV10-1 and J usage is TRBJ1-1; TRBD1 is a possible D gene (6 bases). CDR1 WNHNN and CDR2 SYGVQD come from the germline V gene (reference sequence). Trimming stripped 3 bases from V and 1 base from J, with 9 bases between. This CDR3 has 14 amino acids. DNA for the CDR3: TGCGCCAGCAGTGACGGACAGACGAACACTGAAGCTTTCTTT. Protein: CASSDGQTNTEAFF.

J is TRBJ1-1 and V is TRBV19; D possibly corresponds to TRBD1 (5 bases). The V end lost 1 base, the J end lost 0 bases, and 12 bases lay between the germline ends. The CDR3 runs 16 residues. CDR1 is LNHDA and CDR2 is SQIVND in the germline V gene (reference sequence). CDR3 region: CASSIVEGRLNTEAFF. Written as DNA, the CDR3 is TGTGCCAGTAGTATAGTCGAGGGGCGATTGAACACTGAAGCTTTCTTT.